The 29 T cell receptor beta chains below all came from one sample that was sequenced in a study of long-term antiretroviral therapy in people with HIV. Version v3.0 of the immunoSEQ assay ran at survey level. The protocol was immunoSEQ multiplex PCR, while the TCRdb copy is restricted to in-frame clones and leaves out a portion. The sample has 25,000 to 35,000 clones; roughly 94% are singletons. The sequences come from unsorted PBMCs, collected 5.3 years after starting antiretroviral therapy. The receptors derive from a man over 45 with HIV.

J is TRBJ2-7 and V is TRBV27; maybe TRBD2 (5 bases). The CDR3 has 14 residues. Germline V gene lookup returns CDR1 MNHEY and CDR2 SMNVEV (reference sequence). Trimming took off 5 bases at V and 3 bases at J, with 14 bases between the two ends. CDR3 sequence (DNA): TGTGCCAGCAGTGGGGAGACCCCATTCTACGAGCAGTACTTC. This gives the protein CASSGETPFYEQYF.

V gene TRBV2 combines with J gene TRBJ1-2, with D unresolved. The CDR3 contains 12 residues. Germline-derived CDR1 and CDR2 are SNHLY and FYNNEI. The V gene lost 3 bases and the J gene lost 5 bases, with 7 bases spanning the gap. The CDR3 loop reads CASSEGLYGYTF. CDR3 bases: TGTGCCAGCAGTGAGGGGTTGTATGGCTACACCTTC. The entire variable domain, with the rest obtained from reference TRBV2 and TRBJ1-2, is as follows: EPEVTQTPSHQVTQMGQEVILRCVPISNHLYFYWYRQILGQKVEFLVSFYNNEISEKSEIFDDQFSVERPDGSNFTLKIRSTKLEDSAMYFCASSEGLYGYTFGSGTRLTVV.

The V call is TRBV7-2, the J call TRBJ2-1, with D unresolved. Germline CDR1 reads SGHTA; CDR2 reads FQGNSA. This CDR3 comprises 13 residues. V was clipped by 2 bases and J by 0 bases, with 2 bases between them. The DNA of the CDR3 is TGTGCCAGCAGCTTAAGCTCCTACAATGAGCAGTTCTTC. Its translation: CASSLSSYNEQFF.

The J gene is TRBJ1-3, the V gene TRBV4-1, with D maybe TRBD1 (5 bases). The CDR3 length is 15 residues. Trimming cost V 0 bases and J 3 bases, with 9 bases left between them. Germline lookup yields CDR1 MGHRA and CDR2 YSYEKL. The CDR3 sequence: CASSQDPQGGNTIYF. In nucleotides, the CDR3 is TGCGCCAGCAGCCAAGATCCTCAGGGTGGAAACACCATATATTTT.

The chain combines TRBV7-3 with TRBJ2-3, with D perhaps matching TRBD2 (6 bases). V was pared by 5 bases and J by 5 bases, with 8 bases between. This CDR3 is 12 amino acids long. Looked up from germline, CDR1 is SGHTA and CDR2 is FQGTGA. CDR3 region: CASSGGGDTQYF. CDR3 sequence (DNA): TGTGCCAGCAGCGGGGGAGGAGATACGCAGTATTTT.

The CDR3 sequence: CASSLVLTGTGELFF. Here the CDR3 DNA reads TGTGCCAGCAGCTTGGTTCTAACGGGCACCGGGGAGCTGTTTTTT. J is TRBJ2-2 and V is TRBV7-6, with D hard to call. CDR3 length: 15 residues. Looked up from germline, CDR1 is SGHVS and CDR2 is FNYEAQ. V gave up 3 bases and J gave up 4 bases, with 12 bases separating them.

This clone was found once. The chain's CDR3 is CASTRDTGSNTEAFF. CDR3 coding DNA: TGCGCCAGCACCCGGGACACCGGCTCGAACACTGAAGCTTTCTTT. V is TRBV10-1 and J is TRBJ1-1, with D possibly TRBD1 on 6 matching bases. V gave up 7 bases and J gave up 1 base, with 16 bases separating them. Germline V gene lookup returns CDR1 WNHNN and CDR2 SYGVQD (reference sequence). CDR3 size: 15 residues.

This chain connects TRBV30 to TRBJ2-5; 9 positions agree with TRBD1. Germline CDR1 is GTSNPN and CDR2 is SVGIG (reference sequence). The junction had 11 bases not matched to a gene; V was cut back by 4 bases and J by 5 bases. This CDR3 region has 15 residues. This chain's CDR3 is CAWNRPGQGIETQYF. Written as DNA, the CDR3 is TGTGCCTGGAACCGACCGGGACAGGGAATTGAGACCCAGTACTTC.

The CDR3 coding sequence is TGTGCCAGCAGCAAAGTCGGGCTAGCGGGGGTAAATGAGCAGTTCTTC. As protein: CASSKVGLAGVNEQFF. The chain uses TRBV5-6 and TRBJ2-1; TRBD2 aligns across 10 bases. Trimming took 4 bases from V and 7 from J; bases not matched to a gene: 11. The CDR3 contains 16 residues. CDR1 and CDR2 from the germline V gene are SGHDT and YYEEEE.

This chain connects TRBV7-2 to TRBJ1-2; D uncertain. The germline V and J ends were trimmed by 5 bases and 3 bases, with 16 bases remaining between them. Germline V gene lookup returns CDR1 SGHTA and CDR2 FQGNSA. The CDR3 has 15 residues. The DNA for the CDR3 is TGTGCCAGCAGCCTCACAAGTGTTGGGGACTATGGCTACACCTTC. Residues: CASSLTSVGDYGYTF.

The chain is built from TRBV4-2 and TRBJ2-3, with 11 bases fitting TRBD2. The CDR3 is made up of 16 amino acids. Trimming at V came to 4 bases and at J to 4 bases, leaving 7 bases not matched to a gene. The germline CDR1 and CDR2 sequences are LGHNA and YNFKEQ. CDR3 residues: CASSLSGGDIADTQYF. CDR3 in DNA: TGTGCCAGCAGCCTTAGCGGGGGGGATATAGCAGATACGCAGTATTTT.

The V call is TRBV27, the J call TRBJ2-7, with TRBD1 identical over 9 bases. The CDR3 runs to 15 residues. Germline CDR1 reads MNHEY; CDR2 reads SMNVEV (reference sequence). After removal of 2 bases from V and 5 bases from J, the junction contained 7 bases not matched to a gene. The CDR3 nucleotides read TGTGCCAGCAGTTTAACAGGGGGCGGCTCTAACGAGCAGTACTTC. It is translated as CASSLTGGGSNEQYF.

The rearrangement links TRBV6-1 to TRBJ1-2, with D hard to call. V dropped 1 base and J dropped 8 bases, with 11 bases sitting between them. The germline V gene has CDR1 MNHNS and CDR2 SASEGT. The CDR3 length is 13 residues. In DNA, the CDR3 is TGTGCCAGCAGTGAAGGAGAAGGCGTGGGCTACACCTTC. Translating gives CASSEGEGVGYTF.

The rearrangement links TRBV29-1 to TRBJ2-1; tentatively, D is TRBD2 (5 bases). Trimming took 7 bases from V and 7 from J, leaving 8 bases between them. Germline V gene sequence: CDR1 SQVTM, CDR2 ANQGSEA. CDR3 size: 10 residues. CDR3 in amino acids: CSARRNEQFF. Written as DNA, the CDR3 is TGCAGCGCACGGAGGAATGAGCAGTTCTTC.

The rearrangement links TRBV5-6 to TRBJ1-6; D may be TRBD1 (6 bases). The V gene lost 4 bases and the J gene lost 0 bases, with 14 bases spanning the gap. The CDR3 has 17 amino acids. Germline CDR1 and CDR2: SGHDT and YYEEEE. CDR3 DNA: TGTGCCAGCAGCGGCCGGACAGTAAGCTCCTATAATTCACCCCTCCACTTT. This encodes CASSGRTVSSYNSPLHF.

This chain uses TRBV7-2 with TRBJ2-7; 8 bases match TRBD1. Germline V gene lookup returns CDR1 SGHTA and CDR2 FQGNSA. CDR3 length: 15 amino acids. V lost 1 base, J lost 4 bases, and 6 bases stayed unmatched. CDR3 nucleotides: TGTGCCAGCAGCTTAGGGGGACAGGCTCAATACGAGCAGTACTTC. Amino acids: CASSLGGQAQYEQYF.

The genes are TRBV7-6 and TRBJ1-2, with 12 bases matching TRBD1. CDR1 is SGHVS and CDR2 is FNYEAQ in the germline V gene. The V and J ends lost 6 bases and 6 bases, in that order; junction bases with no gene match: 11. This CDR3 has 16 residues. The CDR3 sequence is CASSPRGTGGRDGYTF. The CDR3 DNA follows: TGTGCCAGCAGTCCTCGGGGGACAGGGGGCAGGGATGGCTACACCTTC.

V gene TRBV4-2 combines with J gene TRBJ2-7, with D perhaps assigned TRBD1 or TRBD2 (5 bases each). The germline gives CDR1 LGHNA, CDR2 YNFKEQ. CDR3 length: 13 residues. V was clipped by 4 bases and J by 3 bases, with 10 bases between them. CDR3 region: CASSPWDGYEQYF. In DNA, the CDR3 is TGTGCCAGCAGCCCCTGGGACGGCTACGAGCAGTACTTC.

The rearrangement joins TRBV6-1 to TRBJ1-1, with D possibly TRBD1 on 5 matching bases. The ends were cut back, 8 bases at V and 0 bases at J, with 13 bases in the middle. The CDR3 has 14 residues. Germline V gene lookup returns CDR1 MNHNS and CDR2 SASEGT. The CDR3 nucleotides are TGTGCCAGCTCCTTGGGACGGTTGAACACTGAAGCTTTCTTT. Translation: CASSLGRLNTEAFF.

The V and J genes are TRBV10-1 and TRBJ1-1; 8 bases align to TRBD1. V was clipped by 0 bases and J by 10 bases; unmatched bases: 7. CDR1 and CDR2 from the germline V gene are WNHNN and SYGVQD (reference sequence). This CDR3 contains 14 residues. Written as DNA, the CDR3 is TGCGCCAGCAGTGAGTCAGACAGGGGAGAAGGAGCTTTCTTT. It is translated as CASSESDRGEGAFF.

This clone was detected once. The chain joins TRBV19 to TRBJ2-5; tentatively, D is TRBD2 (6 bases). V was shortened by 5 bases and J by 4 bases, with 14 bases between the two germline ends. There are 14 residues in the CDR3. CDR1 is LNHDA and CDR2 is SQIVND in the germline V gene (reference sequence). CDR3 bases: TGTGCCAGTAGTCTCGGACGGCGGGGAGAGACCCAGTACTTC. Translation gives CASSLGRRGETQYF.

The chain uses TRBV10-1 and TRBJ2-1, with 12 bases fitting TRBD1. Germline assignment: CDR1 WNHNN and CDR2 SYGVQD (reference sequence). V lost 6 bases to trimming and J lost 8 bases; unmatched junction nucleotides: 5. The CDR3 is 14 amino acids. The CDR3: CASRAGTGGDEQFF. Written as DNA, the CDR3 is TGCGCCAGCAGAGCCGGGACAGGGGGCGATGAGCAGTTCTTC.

V is TRBV20-1 and J is TRBJ2-7; perhaps TRBD1 as D (6 bases). The CDR3 has 11 residues. Looked up from germline, CDR1 is DFQATT and CDR2 is SNEGSKA (reference sequence). The V and J ends lost 6 bases and 3 bases respectively, with 9 bases between them. CDR3 DNA: TGCAGTGCCAAGGACAGCTACGAGCAGTACTTC. This gives the protein CSAKDSYEQYF.

J is TRBJ2-2 and V is TRBV5-1; D is ambiguous. The CDR3 has 13 residues. Deletions cut 4 bases from V and 5 bases from J, with 9 bases between. CDR1 and CDR2 (germline): SGHRS, YFSETQ. The chain's CDR3 is CASSEQQTGELFF. CDR3 DNA sequence: TGCGCCAGCAGCGAACAACAGACCGGGGAGCTGTTTTTT.

V gene TRBV27 combines with J gene TRBJ2-4; tentatively, D is TRBD1 (5 bases). Germline V gives CDR1 MNHEY, CDR2 SMNVEV (reference sequence). Trimming took off 2 bases at V and 7 bases at J, with 12 bases between the two ends. This CDR3 is built from 14 residues. The CDR3 DNA is TGTGCCAGCAGTTTAAGGGGCTCCGAGAACATTCAGTACTTC. As protein: CASSLRGSENIQYF.

The rearrangement joins TRBV25-1 to TRBJ2-2; D may be TRBD1 (5 bases). Germline values: CDR1 MGHDK, CDR2 SYGVNS. The CDR3 has 16 residues. Trimming pared 3 bases from V and 7 bases from J, leaving 18 bases between. CDR3 DNA: TGTGCCAGCAGTGAGGCCAGGGCCTCGGAGTTCGGGGAGCTGTTTTTT. It translates to CASSEARASEFGELFF. Using reference TRBV25-1 and TRBJ2-2 for the parts outside the CDR3, the full variable domain is EADIYQTPRYLVIGTGKKITLECSQTMGHDKMYWYQQDPGMELHLIHYSYGVNSTEKGDLSSESTVSRIRTEHFPLTLESARPSHTSQYLCASSEARASEFGELFFGEGSRLTVL.

The V gene is TRBV2, the J gene TRBJ2-3; 8 bases are a match to TRBD2. The trim removed 3 bases at V and 2 bases at J, leaving 13 bases unmatched. This CDR3 has 18 amino acids. CDR1 and CDR2 (germline): SNHLY, FYNNEI. This CDR3 is CASSDVSAGDGFTDTQYF. The CDR3 nucleotides are TGTGCCAGCAGTGATGTATCAGCGGGGGACGGTTTCACAGATACGCAGTATTTT.

The chain combines TRBV29-1 with TRBJ1-2, with D perhaps matching TRBD1 (6 bases). The germline gives CDR1 SQVTM, CDR2 ANQGSEA. This CDR3 is built from 12 residues. V shed 1 base and J shed 3 bases, with 6 bases lying between them. In DNA form, the CDR3 reads TGCAGCGTTGAAGGGACAGACTATGGCTACACCTTC. It yields the protein CSVEGTDYGYTF.

This clone was counted a single time. The chain is built from TRBV11-2 and TRBJ2-7; 12 bases agree with TRBD2. The germline V gene has CDR1 SGHAT and CDR2 FQNNGV. This CDR3 comprises 14 residues. Trimming cost V 4 bases and J 2 bases; bases outside gene matches: 0. CDR3 amino acids: CASSWTSGTYEQYF. In nucleotides, the CDR3 is TGTGCCAGCAGCTGGACTAGCGGGACCTACGAGCAGTACTTC.